The sequence of this T cell receptor (beta chain) was determined in a study of Ad26.COV2.S vaccination and SARS-CoV-2 variants. Treatment reported: some 20 received Ad26.COV2.S at low or high dose, single or two shots; about 5 received placebo; per-sample allocation not given. Sampling took place 63 days after the first vaccine or placebo injection. Expressing Wuhan-strain SARS-CoV-2 spike, an Ad26 vector served as the vaccine. Trimming took 6 bases from V and 0 from J, leaving 8 bases between them. The CDR3 covers 14 residues. Germline lookup yields CDR1 MNHEY and CDR2 SVGEGT. Using immunoSEQ multiplex PCR, the repertoire was profiled, and TCRdb retains in-frame clones only, with some absent. The top ten clones hold about 3% of a sample with hundreds of thousands of clones, roughly 91% of them seen once.

V usage is TRBV6-2 or TRBV6-3 and J usage is TRBJ2-2, with TRBD1 as a possible D gene (6 bases). The sample in question was peripheral blood, obtained in a trial of Ad26.COV2.S vaccine versus placebo. The receptor's source is a person between 18 and 59 years old who received the Ad26.COV2.S COVID-19 vaccine or a placebo. CDR3 residues: CASSRTANTGELFF. The CDR3 coding sequence is TGTGCCAGCAGCAGGACAGCGAACACCGGGGAGCTGTTTTTT.